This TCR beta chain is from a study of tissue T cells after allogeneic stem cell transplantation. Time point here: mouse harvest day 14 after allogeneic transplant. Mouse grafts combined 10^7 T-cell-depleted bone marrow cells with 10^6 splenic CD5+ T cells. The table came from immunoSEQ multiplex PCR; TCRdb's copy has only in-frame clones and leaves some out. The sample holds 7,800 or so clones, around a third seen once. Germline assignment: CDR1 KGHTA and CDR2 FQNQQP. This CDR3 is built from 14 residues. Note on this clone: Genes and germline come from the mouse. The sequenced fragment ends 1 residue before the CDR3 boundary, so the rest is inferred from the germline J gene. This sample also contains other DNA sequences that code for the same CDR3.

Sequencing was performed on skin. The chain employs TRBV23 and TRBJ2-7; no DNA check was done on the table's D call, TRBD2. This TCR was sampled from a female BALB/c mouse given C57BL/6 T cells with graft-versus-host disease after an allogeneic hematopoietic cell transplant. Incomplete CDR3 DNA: TGCTCCAGCAGTCAAGGGACTGGGGGTTATGAACAGTAC. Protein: CSSSQGTGGYEQY. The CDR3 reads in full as CSSSQGTGGYEQYF.